Shown below are 21 T cell receptor beta chains from a single sample sequenced in a study of blood T cell repertoires in COVID-19. Assay used: immunoSEQ multiplex PCR; TCRdb lists only in-frame clones, some missing. Here the sample spans about 57,000 clones, roughly 85% being singletons. Sample: peripheral blood. These TCRs come from a man aged 60 to 69 with acute or convalescent COVID-19.

The CDR3 spells CASSHKRGPNYGYTF. Here the CDR3 DNA reads TGTGCCAGCAGCCATAAAAGGGGGCCTAACTATGGCTACACCTTC. V is TRBV5-4 and J is TRBJ1-2, with 7 bases matching TRBD1. CDR3 length: 15 amino acids. The germline V gene encodes CDR1 SGHNT and CDR2 YYREEE (reference sequence). The junction had 6 bases not matched to a gene; V was cut back by 4 bases and J by 0 bases.

V is TRBV5-1 and J is TRBJ2-7, with TRBD2 matching 8 bases. The CDR3 is 15 amino acids. CDR1 is SGHRS and CDR2 is YFSETQ in the germline V gene. With V trimmed by 4 bases and J by 3 bases, 9 bases remained unmatched. CDR3 DNA: TGCGCCAGCAGCCCAAGCGGGAGTTCAATCTACGAGCAGTACTTC. Translation gives CASSPSGSSIYEQYF.

This chain joins TRBV9 and TRBJ2-1, with D unclear. V was cut by 0 bases and J by 8 bases, with 6 bases left in between. Germline CDR1 is SGDLS and CDR2 is YYNGEE. The CDR3 runs 12 residues. The CDR3 DNA is TGTGCCAGCAGCGTAGTAAACTATGAGCAGTTCTTC. Translating it yields CASSVVNYEQFF.

This sequence joins TRBV7-2 and TRBJ1-5; TRBD1 might be the D (5 bases). The CDR3 totals 14 residues. Germline V CDR1 and CDR2: SGHTA, FQGNSA. Trimming took 3 bases from V and 0 from J, leaving 6 bases between them. Here the CDR3 DNA reads TGTGCCAGCAGCTTGGACAATAGCAATCAGCCCCAGCATTTT. Translation: CASSLDNSNQPQHF.

This sequence joins TRBV18 and TRBJ2-3, with 8 bases that match TRBD1. V lost 6 bases and J lost 4; bases outside the gene matches: 3. The CDR3 totals 13 residues. Germline lookup yields CDR1 KGHSH and CDR2 LQKENI. CDR3 loop: CASSQDRADTQYF. CDR3 sequence (DNA): TGTGCCAGCTCGCAGGACAGGGCAGATACGCAGTATTTT.

V and J are TRBV4-2 and TRBJ2-2; D possibly corresponds to TRBD2 (5 bases). This CDR3 contains 16 residues. V lost 1 base, J lost 0 bases, and 9 bases lay in between. CDR1 is LGHNA and CDR2 is YNFKEQ in the germline V gene. The CDR3 DNA sequence: TGTGCCAGCAGCCAAGTTGCGGGCGCGAACACCGGGGAGCTGTTTTTT. As protein: CASSQVAGANTGELFF.

The chain is built from TRBV7-2 and TRBJ2-2; D possibly corresponds to TRBD1 (6 bases). Between the trimmed V and J ends, which lost 5 bases and 6 bases, there was a span of 13 bases. CDR1 SGHTA and CDR2 FQGNSA come from the germline V gene. The CDR3 covers 14 residues. This CDR3 is CASSHRAGAGELFF. For the CDR3, the DNA is TGTGCCAGCAGCCATCGAGCAGGGGCCGGGGAGCTGTTTTTT.

The count of this clone is one. Written as DNA, the CDR3 is TGTGCCAGCAGCTTAGCGGTAAGCTCCTACAATGAGCAGTTCTTC. Encoded protein: CASSLAVSSYNEQFF. J is TRBJ2-1 and V is TRBV3-1 (or the pseudogene TRBV3-2), with D possibly TRBD2 on 6 matching bases. Trimming took off 5 bases at V and 0 bases at J, with 11 bases between the two ends. This CDR3 spans 15 amino acids. Per germline, CDR1 LGHDT and CDR2 YNNKEL (reference sequence).

V gene TRBV5-1 combines with J gene TRBJ2-2, with TRBD1 matching 9 bases. CDR1 and CDR2 (germline): SGHRS, YFSETQ. The V segment lost 3 bases and the J segment 1 base; nucleotides outside the gene matches: 1. CDR3 length: 15 residues. CDR3 coding DNA: TGCGCCAGCAGCTGGGGACAGGGGAACACCGGGGAGCTGTTTTTT. Translated, it gives CASSWGQGNTGELFF.

The J gene is TRBJ2-1, the V gene TRBV7-9, with 12 bases identical to TRBD2. Germline V CDR1 and CDR2: SEHNR, FQNEAQ (reference sequence). CDR3 length equals 16 residues. The V segment lost 1 base and the J segment 8 bases; nucleotides outside the gene matches: 6. The CDR3 DNA follows: TGTGCCAGCAGCTTAGGGAGACTAGCGGGAGTCGATGAGCAGTTCTTC. Protein sequence: CASSLGRLAGVDEQFF.

Only one count was recorded for this clone. The chain is built from TRBV9 and TRBJ2-6; tentative D call: TRBD1 (5 bases). CDR1 and CDR2 from the germline V gene are SGDLS and YYNGEE. This CDR3 is 17 amino acids long. V dropped 4 bases and J dropped 1 base, with 15 bases sitting between them. CDR3 in DNA: TGTGCCAGCAGCCCACAGGCCCCGCGGTCTGGGGCCAACGTCCTGACTTTC. Amino acids: CASSPQAPRSGANVLTF.

The chain carries TRBV7-8 and TRBJ2-1; 8 bases are shared with TRBD2. From germline, CDR1 is SGHVS and CDR2 FQNEAQ. The CDR3 is made up of 19 amino acids. Losses at the gene ends were 5 bases for V and 0 bases for J; bases not matched to a gene: 15. The CDR3 is CASSQRGLAGPSSYNEQFF. The DNA for the CDR3 is TGTGCCAGCAGCCAACGGGGGCTAGCGGGCCCGAGCTCCTACAATGAGCAGTTCTTC.

This chain links TRBV7-9 with TRBJ1-3; unclear D gene. The CDR3 loop spans 14 amino acids. Trimming took 8 bases from V and 0 from J, leaving 11 bases between them. Germline values: CDR1 SEHNR, CDR2 FQNEAQ (reference sequence). The CDR3 spells CASQVQLSGNTIYF. The CDR3 DNA sequence: TGTGCCAGCCAGGTCCAGCTCTCTGGAAACACCATATATTTT.

The chain links TRBV29-1 to TRBJ2-5; the match to TRBD1 covers 7 bases. This CDR3 comprises 15 residues. J was trimmed by 2 bases and V by 7 bases; bases with no gene match: 13. Per germline, CDR1 SQVTM and CDR2 ANQGSEA. The CDR3 loop is CSGLGGSGDQETQYF. The CDR3 DNA reads TGCAGCGGCCTAGGGGGCTCTGGGGATCAAGAGACCCAGTACTTC. The full variable domain, completed using reference TRBV29-1 and TRBJ2-5, is SAVISQKPSRDICQRGTSLTIQCQVDSQVTMMFWYRQQPGQSLTLIATANQGSEATYESGFVIDKFPISRPNLTFSTLTVSNMSPEDSSIYLCSGLGGSGDQETQYFGPGTRLLVL.

This chain connects TRBV5-1 to TRBJ2-1, with D maybe TRBD1 (5 bases). V was pared by 4 bases and J by 8 bases, with 10 bases between. The CDR3 has 12 amino acids. Germline V gene lookup returns CDR1 SGHRS and CDR2 YFSETQ. As DNA, the CDR3 is TGCGCCAGCAGCATCTGGGGCGATGAGCAGTTCTTC. Translating gives CASSIWGDEQFF. Variable domain in full (rest from reference TRBV5-1 and TRBJ2-1): KAGVTQTPRYLIKTRGQQVTLSCSPISGHRSVSWYQQTPGQGLQFLFEYFSETQRNKGNFPGRFSGRQFSNSRSEMNVSTLELGDSALYLCASSIWGDEQFFGPGTRLTVL.

The V gene is TRBV7-8, the J gene TRBJ1-6; a possible D gene is TRBD1 (6 bases). The CDR3 extends over 14 amino acids. Germline assignment: CDR1 SGHVS and CDR2 FQNEAQ. V lost 4 bases to trimming and J lost 6 bases, with 10 bases between them. Written as DNA, the CDR3 is TGTGCCAGCAGCTGGTTCAGGGGTAATTCACCCCTCCACTTT. Protein product: CASSWFRGNSPLHF.

The V and J genes are TRBV9 and TRBJ2-1; 8 positions agree with TRBD2. The CDR3 loop spans 15 amino acids. Trimming removed 0 bases from V and 5 bases from J; junction bases left unmatched: 4. In germline, CDR1 is SGDLS, CDR2 YYNGEE. The CDR3 sequence: CASSVGGSGDNEQFF. As DNA, the CDR3 is TGTGCCAGCAGCGTAGGAGGTAGCGGGGACAATGAGCAGTTCTTC.

The genes are TRBV7-8 and TRBJ2-5; 7 positions agree with TRBD2. Germline V CDR1 and CDR2: SGHVS, FQNEAQ. The CDR3 is 15 amino acids. Trimming took 5 bases from V and 3 from J; bases not matched to a gene: 9. The CDR3 DNA is TGTGCCAGCAGCCCCACCCGGGGGGTAAAAGAGACCCAGTACTTC. Translated: CASSPTRGVKETQYF. Supplemented by reference TRBV7-8 and TRBJ2-5, the full variable domain reads GAGVSQSPRYKVAKRGQDVALRCDPISGHVSLFWYQQALGQGPEFLTYFQNEAQLDKSGLPSDRFFAERPEGSVSTLKIQRTQQEDSAVYLCASSPTRGVKETQYFGPGTRLLVL.

V gene TRBV5-1 combines with J gene TRBJ1-3, with TRBD1 matching over 7 bases. Per the germline V gene, CDR1 is SGHRS and CDR2 is YFSETQ. With V trimmed by 0 bases and J by 3 bases, 6 bases remained unmatched. The CDR3 covers 16 residues. The CDR3 nucleotides read TGCGCCAGCAGCTTGGGGCCCAGGGGGAGTGGAAACACCATATATTTT. Translating gives CASSLGPRGSGNTIYF.

This chain links TRBV28 with TRBJ2-2; TRBD1 matches at 9 bases. The V gene end was trimmed by 6 bases and the J gene end by 7 bases; junction bases not matched to a gene: 9. Germline V gene sequence: CDR1 MDHEN, CDR2 SYDVKM. The length of the CDR3 is 15 residues. The CDR3 coding sequence is TGTGCCAGCAGGCGTTGGGACAGGGCGGGCGGGGAGCTGTTTTTT. Its translation is CASRRWDRAGGELFF. Full variable domain (missing parts from reference TRBV28 and TRBJ2-2): DVKVTQSSRYLVKRTGEKVFLECVQDMDHENMFWYRQDPGLGLRLIYFSYDVKMKEKGDIPEGYSVSREKKERFSLILESASTNQTSMYLCASRRWDRAGGELFFGEGSRLTVL.

The rearrangement joins TRBV27 to TRBJ2-5; D is possibly TRBD1 (6 bases). The CDR3 runs 16 residues. Between the trimmed V and J ends, which lost 2 bases and 4 bases, there was a span of 17 bases. Germline V lookup: CDR1 MNHEY, CDR2 SMNVEV (reference sequence). The CDR3 sequence: CASSLSGGYTIETQYF. Written as DNA, the CDR3 is TGTGCCAGCAGTTTAAGTGGGGGCTACACAATAGAGACCCAGTACTTC.